The 5 T cell receptor beta chains given below trace back to one sample, sequenced in a study of early stage breast cancer tumors (dated by TCRdb to about 2017). The library was obtained by the immunoSEQ multiplex PCR assay. TCRdb's version of the immuneACCESS table is confined to in-frame rearrangements and falls short of the full clone set. An unresolved V gene accounts for under half of the shortfall where checked; the remainder is of unknown origin. Within this sample are 69,000 or so clones, with roughly 80% of them counted one time only. Of the sample, over 3.5% is held by the ten largest clones. Sequenced sample: blood. Receptor source: a person aged 40 to 49 with breast cancer.

The chain combines TRBV27 with TRBJ2-7, with D maybe TRBD1 (5 bases). The germline V gene has CDR1 MNHEY and CDR2 SMNVEV (reference sequence). V dropped 4 bases and J dropped 3 bases, with 13 bases sitting between them. The CDR3 extends over 14 amino acids. CDR3 sequence: CASSSSGPDYEQYF. Written as DNA, the CDR3 is TGTGCCAGCAGTTCATCAGGGCCGGACTACGAGCAGTACTTC.

This clone has more than one count but fewer than ten. This chain links TRBV4-1 with TRBJ2-7, with D hard to call. The CDR3 spans 18 residues. Per germline, CDR1 MGHRA and CDR2 YSYEKL. V was pared by 1 base and J by 0 bases, with 19 bases between. The CDR3 is CASSQGLLRARSSYEQYF. The CDR3 coding sequence is TGCGCCAGCAGCCAAGGGCTCTTGCGAGCGAGGAGCTCCTACGAGCAGTACTTC.

This sequence joins TRBV15 and TRBJ2-7, with 9 bases fitting TRBD1. This CDR3 region has 16 residues. Germline trimming cut 0 bases from V and 2 bases from J; bases unmatched to any gene: 5. Germline V gene data show CDR1 as LNHNV and CDR2 as YYDKDF (reference sequence). CDR3 sequence: CATSRDKGTGTYEQYF. The CDR3 region has the DNA TGTGCCACCAGCAGAGATAAGGGGACAGGGACCTACGAGCAGTACTTC.

V is TRBV6-5 and J is TRBJ2-7; TRBD1 matches at 11 bases. The CDR3 has 15 amino acids. V shed 4 bases and J 3 bases; nucleotides not matched to a gene: 5. In germline, CDR1 is MNHEY, CDR2 SVGAGI. The CDR3 spells CASSSSGTGGYEQYF. The CDR3 DNA is TGTGCCAGCAGTTCGTCCGGGACAGGGGGCTACGAGCAGTACTTC.

The chain joins TRBV7-9 to TRBJ1-2; D not certain. The CDR3 is 13 amino acids. Looked up from germline, CDR1 is SEHNR and CDR2 is FQNEAQ (reference sequence). The V gene lost 2 bases and the J gene lost 3 bases, with 7 bases spanning the gap. The CDR3 DNA reads TGTGCCAGCAGCTTATCACGGGACTATGGCTACACCTTC. Translation gives CASSLSRDYGYTF. Supplemented by reference TRBV7-9 and TRBJ1-2, the full variable domain reads DTGVSQNPRHKITKRGQNVTFRCDPISEHNRLYWYRQTLGQGPEFLTYFQNEAQLEKSRLLSDRFSAERPKGSFSTLEIQRTEQGDSAMYLCASSLSRDYGYTFGSGTRLTVV.